This record covers a single T cell receptor (beta chain). This sample was taken from a study of blood T cell repertoires in COVID-19. Study summary: Samples taken during acute and convalescent COVID-19 were collected in the United States, Italy and Spain.

As processed by the authors: How many nucleated cells were present was estimated from reference gene primer amplification. Method: immunoSEQ multiplex PCR; TCRdb's copy keeps in-frame clones and lacks some. V and J calls and clone size are those listed in that table; D and trimming were worked out from the DNA. This sample yields roughly 190,000 clones, of which 60% to 85% are seen a single time; approximately 8.6% belongs to the top ten. This TCR was recovered from a woman aged 45-65 years with active or convalescent COVID-19. Sequences were obtained from peripheral blood.

Written as DNA, the CDR3 is TGTGCCAGCCGTCCCGGGACAGGGGGGTGGGGCACTGAAGCTTTCTTT. Amino acids: CASRPGTGGWGTEAFF. The chain is built from TRBV27 and TRBJ1-1; 11 bases line up with TRBD1. The germline V gene encodes CDR1 MNHEY and CDR2 SMNVEV (reference sequence). The V segment lost 8 bases and the J segment 4 bases; nucleotides outside the gene matches: 12. The CDR3 extends over 16 amino acids.